Below are 24 T cell receptor beta chains sequenced from a single sample in a study of shared T cell receptors in the human thymus (dated by TCRdb to the early 2020s). Library prep was done by the immunoSEQ multiplex PCR assay. Entries here come from immuneACCESS through TCRdb and include only in-frame sequences with V and J called. Some clones fail to appear in such tables; in the studies checked, an unresolved V gene covers under half of the shortfall, and the cause of the remainder is unknown. Within this sample are fewer than 700,000 clones, with 88% of them counted one time only. About 0.01% of the sample comes from the top ten. These sequences were also reported in another study, on human thymus T cells.

Sequenced input: thymocytes. The source of these receptors is a boy under two years old with a congenital heart defect. Donor details come from another sample of the same person, matched by shared clones.

This sequence joins TRBV27 and TRBJ2-3; 9 positions match TRBD1. CDR1 is MNHEY, CDR2 SMNVEV, per germline (reference sequence). Trimming cost V 6 bases and J 0 bases; bases outside gene matches: 13. This CDR3 has 18 residues. CDR3 coding DNA: TGTGCCAGCAGGGGACAGGGAATGGTTAGCGGGAGCACAGATACGCAGTATTTT. It specifies CASRGQGMVSGSTDTQYF.

The CDR3 bases are TGTGCCAGCAGCTTAGCAGGCGGGGGGAGGTCCTACAATGAGCAGTTCTTC. Amino acids: CASSLAGGGRSYNEQFF. The chain carries TRBV7-6 and TRBJ2-1; 8 bases agree with TRBD2. Per the germline V gene, CDR1 is SGHVS and CDR2 is FNYEAQ. V shed 0 bases and J 1 base; nucleotides not matched to a gene: 5. The CDR3 sequence is 17 residues long.

V is TRBV5-1 and J is TRBJ1-2; D unresolved. CDR3 length equals 13 residues. The V end lost 0 bases, the J end lost 7 bases, and 10 bases lay between the germline ends. The germline V gene encodes CDR1 SGHRS and CDR2 YFSETQ. CDR3 DNA: TGCGCCAGCAGCTTGGCGGGTGGCTCTGGCTACACCTTC. It is translated as CASSLAGGSGYTF.

This clone turned up a few times. The gene calls are TRBV5-1 and TRBJ1-3; TRBD1 is a possible D gene (5 bases). CDR1 and CDR2 (germline): SGHRS, YFSETQ. Trimming shortened V by 4 bases and J by 0 bases, and 8 bases separated the two germline ends. The CDR3 runs 14 residues. The CDR3 is CASSHGGSGNTIYF. DNA for the CDR3: TGCGCCAGCAGCCACGGGGGCTCTGGAAACACCATATATTTT.

V is TRBV5-6 and J is TRBJ2-5; 9 positions match TRBD1. V lost 0 bases to trimming and J lost 2 bases; unmatched junction nucleotides: 5. The CDR3 contains 16 residues. In germline, CDR1 is SGHDT, CDR2 YYEEEE. CDR3 amino acids: CASSLGTGVGQETQYF. The DNA of the CDR3 is TGTGCCAGCAGCTTGGGGACAGGGGTCGGACAAGAGACCCAGTACTTC.

J is TRBJ2-5 and V is TRBV29-1; maybe TRBD2 (5 bases). Per germline, CDR1 SQVTM and CDR2 ANQGSEA. The CDR3 runs 13 residues. The V end lost 8 bases, the J end lost 5 bases, and 18 bases lay between the germline ends. The CDR3 here is CSPKEVHGETQYF. The CDR3, as DNA: TGCAGCCCGAAGGAGGTACATGGGGAGACCCAGTACTTC. The entire variable domain, with the rest obtained from reference TRBV29-1 and TRBJ2-5, is as follows: SAVISQKPSRDICQRGTSLTIQCQVDSQVTMMFWYRQQPGQSLTLIATANQGSEATYESGFVIDKFPISRPNLTFSTLTVSNMSPEDSSIYLCSPKEVHGETQYFGPGTRLLVL.

This rearrangement joins TRBV11-2 to TRBJ2-7, with 9 bases aligning to TRBD1. CDR1 is SGHAT and CDR2 is FQNNGV in the germline V gene. Trimming at V came to 1 base and at J to 3 bases, leaving 10 bases not matched to a gene. The CDR3 spans 17 residues. The DNA of the CDR3 is TGTGCCAGCAGCTTAGCCCCCACAGGGGGCGATGACTACGAGCAGTACTTC. Amino acids: CASSLAPTGGDDYEQYF.

The chain joins TRBV7-6 to TRBJ2-7, with D unresolved. From germline, CDR1 is SGHVS and CDR2 FNYEAQ. V dropped 2 bases and J dropped 0 bases, with 11 bases sitting between them. This CDR3 is built from 15 residues. The CDR3 DNA is TGTGCCAGCAGCTTATACCTTGCGGTCTCCTACGAGCAGTACTTC. Amino acids: CASSLYLAVSYEQYF.

V gene TRBV4-3 combines with J gene TRBJ2-1; 7 bases align to TRBD2. This CDR3 is built from 16 residues. Germline assignment: CDR1 LGHNA and CDR2 YSLEER. V trimming: 0 bases; J trimming: 2 bases; junction bases outside the gene matches: 4. The CDR3 is CASSQERSGTYNEQFF. The CDR3 nucleotides are TGCGCCAGCAGCCAAGAAAGGAGCGGGACCTACAATGAGCAGTTCTTC.

The chain carries TRBV7-2 and TRBJ2-2; possible D gene TRBD2, 5 bases. There are 17 residues in the CDR3. Trimming took off 1 base at V and 7 bases at J, with 19 bases between the two ends. In germline, CDR1 is SGHTA, CDR2 FQGNSA. This chain's CDR3 is CASSLVSPWEKSGELFF. In DNA form, the CDR3 reads TGTGCCAGCAGCTTAGTGTCCCCGTGGGAGAAGAGCGGGGAGCTGTTTTTT.

J is TRBJ2-1 and V is TRBV5-4, with a tentative D call TRBD2 (7 bases). CDR1 and CDR2 (germline): SGHNT, YYREEE (reference sequence). The CDR3 consists of 16 residues. The V gene lost 2 bases and the J gene lost 4 bases, with 16 bases spanning the gap. The CDR3 protein is CASSLPGGPTYNEQFF. CDR3 sequence (DNA): TGTGCCAGCAGCTTACCGGGGGGCCCCACTTACAATGAGCAGTTCTTC. Full variable domain (outside the CDR3, taken from reference TRBV5-4 and TRBJ2-1): ETGVTQSPTHLIKTRGQQVTLRCSSQSGHNTVSWYQQALGQGPQFIFQYYREEENGRGNFPPRFSGLQFPNYSSELNVNALELDDSALYLCASSLPGGPTYNEQFFGPGTRLTVL.

CDR3 coding DNA: TGTGCCAGCAGTATAGCTCCCTACGAGCAGTACTTC. This translates into CASSIAPYEQYF. The rearrangement links TRBV21-1 to TRBJ2-7; TRBD2, as called in the table, went unchecked against the DNA. TRBV21-1 is marked as a pseudogene. The length of the CDR3 is 12 residues.

This chain joins TRBV19 and TRBJ2-1, with 12 nucleotides matching TRBD2. This CDR3 is 14 amino acids long. The ends lost 6 bases at V and 7 bases at J; junction bases unmatched: 4. Germline loops: CDR1 LNHDA, CDR2 SQIVND (reference sequence). CDR3 in amino acids: CASRPTSGSNEQFF. DNA for the CDR3: TGTGCCAGTAGACCGACTAGCGGGAGTAATGAGCAGTTCTTC.

The chain uses TRBV19 and TRBJ2-3, with 10 bases aligning to TRBD2. Trimming cost V 3 bases and J 4 bases; bases outside gene matches: 7. CDR1 and CDR2 from the germline V gene are LNHDA and SQIVND (reference sequence). This CDR3 has 16 residues. CDR3 sequence: CASSISSGRGPDTQYF. The CDR3 DNA is TGTGCCAGTAGTATCTCTAGCGGGAGAGGCCCAGATACGCAGTATTTT.

This clone was observed once. This rearrangement joins TRBV27 to TRBJ2-3, with TRBD2 identical over 7 bases. The CDR3 covers 15 residues. The junction had 9 bases not matched to a gene; V was cut back by 3 bases and J by 6 bases. Looked up from germline, CDR1 is MNHEY and CDR2 is SMNVEV (reference sequence). The CDR3 sequence: CASSFAASGRDTQYF. The CDR3 coding sequence is TGTGCCAGCAGTTTTGCGGCTAGCGGTAGGGATACGCAGTATTTT.

This rearrangement joins TRBV29-1 to TRBJ2-5; 10 bases are shared with TRBD2. CDR3 length equals 14 residues. Germline values: CDR1 SQVTM, CDR2 ANQGSEA. Trimming removed 8 bases from V and 5 bases from J; junction bases left unmatched: 11. The CDR3 DNA reads TGCAGCTCTCCCAGCGGGAGGGAGGATGAGACCCAGTACTTC. Translated, it gives CSSPSGREDETQYF.

The CDR3 DNA is TGTGCCAGCGGGACCCGACAGGGAGACTACGAGCAGTACTTC. Protein: CASGTRQGDYEQYF. The chain carries TRBV21-1 and TRBJ2-7; the tabulated D call, TRBD1, remains unverified against the DNA. TRBV21-1 is described as a pseudogene. This CDR3 is built from 14 residues.

The V and J genes are TRBV19 and TRBJ1-2; TRBD1 might be the D (6 bases). This CDR3 has 14 amino acids. Trimming stripped 7 bases from V and 2 bases from J, with 14 bases between. Germline V lookup: CDR1 LNHDA, CDR2 SQIVND (reference sequence). The CDR3 sequence is CASKITGSNYGYTF. CDR3 nucleotide sequence: TGTGCCAGTAAGATTACAGGGTCGAACTATGGCTACACCTTC.

The chain carries TRBV27 and TRBJ2-7; possible D gene TRBD1, 5 bases. This CDR3 has 14 amino acids. V dropped 3 bases and J dropped 2 bases, with 11 bases sitting between them. The germline CDR1 and CDR2 sequences are MNHEY and SMNVEV (reference sequence). The CDR3 DNA follows: TGTGCCAGCAGTTTTTACAGGCCGCCCTACGAGCAGTACTTC. This translates into CASSFYRPPYEQYF.

The V and J genes are TRBV11-3 and TRBJ2-3; D is uncertain. Trimming removed 0 bases from V and 4 bases from J, with 17 bases in between. Germline V gene sequence: CDR1 SGHNT, CDR2 YENEEA. This CDR3 is 17 amino acids long. CDR3 sequence (DNA): TGTGCCAGCAGCTTAGATTCCCCTGGAGTCCCCCCAGATACGCAGTATTTT. Its protein is CASSLDSPGVPPDTQYF.

This chain links TRBV30 with TRBJ1-2; D might be TRBD1 (6 bases). Trimming pared 1 base from V and 5 bases from J, leaving 14 bases between. The CDR3 length is 14 residues. From germline, CDR1 is GTSNPN and CDR2 SVGIG (reference sequence). Here the CDR3 reads CAWSAPTGWYGYTF. The CDR3 nucleotides are TGTGCCTGGAGTGCCCCCACAGGGTGGTATGGCTACACCTTC.

The chain recombines TRBV7-2 with TRBJ1-5; D is undetermined. With 1 base removed from V and 7 bases from J, the gap between germline ends came to 5 bases. CDR3 length equals 12 residues. The germline V gene has CDR1 SGHTA and CDR2 FQGNSA. CDR3 protein: CASSLVSQPQHF. As DNA, the CDR3 is TGTGCCAGCAGCTTAGTCTCCCAGCCCCAGCATTTT.

This rearrangement joins TRBV30 to TRBJ2-7; 8 bases are a match to TRBD2. CDR1 is GTSNPN and CDR2 is SVGIG in the germline V gene (reference sequence). The CDR3 is 15 amino acids. V was pared by 1 base and J by 0 bases, with 5 bases of the junction left unmatched. CDR3 region: CAWSEGGRLSYEQYF. CDR3 nucleotide sequence: TGTGCCTGGAGTGAGGGCGGGAGGCTCTCCTACGAGCAGTACTTC.

Only one count was recorded for this clone. The rearrangement uses TRBV18 and TRBJ2-1; 8 positions agree with TRBD2. CDR3 length: 16 amino acids. Germline V CDR1 and CDR2: KGHSH, LQKENI. The trim removed 1 base at V and 1 base at J, leaving 3 bases unmatched. The CDR3 here is CASSPLTGGSYNEQFF. Here the CDR3 DNA reads TGTGCCAGCTCACCACTGACGGGAGGGTCCTACAATGAGCAGTTCTTC.